This T cell receptor (beta chain) appears in the sequencing data of a study of blood T cells in healthy people across ages. Primers used in a second PCR of roughly 6 to 12 cycles were a sample-barcoded 5' primer and a J-beta primer mix. Each CDR3 protein is one row after TCRdb ran MiXCR on the 5' RACE reads. The repertoire holds more than 650,000 distinct CDR3 sequences, with over 20% as singletons. Germline values: CDR1 MDHEN, CDR2 SYDVKM. This CDR3 has 14 residues. The chain is built from TRBV28 and TRBJ2-5; 8 positions match TRBD1. The DNA end is a closer match to TRBJ2-7, so the J assignment may be wrong. This sequence was found in a man aged 65-85 years in good health. The sequencing input was blood. In DNA, the CDR3 is TGTGCCAGCAGACATACAGGGGGTACTTACGAGCAGTACTTC. This translates into CASRHTGGTYEQYF.